One sample yielded the 7 T cell receptor beta chains listed below, sequenced in a study of CD8 T cells in ankylosing spondylitis (dated by TCRdb to 2016 to 2017). The protocol used for the library was 5' RACE. The sequencer listed for this sample is Illumina HiSeq 2500. TCRdb cleaned the public reads at Q25 with fastp, built clones with MiXCR and kept in-frame beta chains. Rows are unified per CDR3 protein, each entry keeping the most common DNA and genes. For this sample the table gives fewer than 200,000 distinct CDR3 sequences, of which 9.8% were detected only once. Around 15% of the sample is in the top ten clones. The sample was blood, either unsorted or a sorted T cell fraction (not recorded which). The receptors derive from a female donor with ankylosing spondylitis or in good health (not recorded which).

This clonotype was found a few times. V usage is TRBV7-9 and J usage is TRBJ2-7, with 8 bases fitting TRBD2. Germline V lookup: CDR1 SEHNR, CDR2 FQNEAQ (reference sequence). The ends lost 5 bases at V and 5 bases at J; junction bases unmatched: 5. The CDR3 consists of 13 residues. In DNA, the CDR3 is TGTGCCAGCAGCCGGGGACTAGGAAACGAGCAGTACTTC. Residues: CASSRGLGNEQYF.

A few counts support this clonotype. The chain links TRBV20-1 to TRBJ2-7; a weak D match, TRBD2 (5 bases). V lost 4 bases and J 2 bases, leaving 12 bases between the germline ends. The V gene's germline CDR1 is DFQATT and CDR2 SNEGSKA (reference sequence). The CDR3 is 13 amino acids. The CDR3 region is CSAIGLQTYEQYF. The CDR3 DNA sequence: TGCAGTGCTATTGGACTCCAGACCTACGAGCAGTACTTC.

Regarding this clonotype: One junction end disagrees with the germline gene, perhaps due to a read error. The genes are TRBV12-3 or TRBV12-4 and TRBJ2-7, with 10 bases lining up with TRBD2. This CDR3 spans 14 amino acids. In nucleotides, the CDR3 is TGTGCCAGCAGTCTAGCGGGAGCCACCTACGAGCAGTACTTC. It translates to CASSLAGATYEQYF.

This clonotype was recorded a few times. The chain couples TRBV19 to TRBJ1-1; no clear D gene. The germline V gene has CDR1 LNHDA and CDR2 SQIVND (reference sequence). Trimming took off 8 bases at V and 0 bases at J, with 19 bases between the two ends. The CDR3 loop spans 16 amino acids. The CDR3, as DNA: TGTGCCAGTCTCAGGCGGAGAGGGCGGATGAACACTGAAGCTTTCTTT. Its translation: CASLRRRGRMNTEAFF.

The table lists this clonotype with a few counts. The chain couples TRBV12-3 or TRBV12-4 to TRBJ2-5; TRBD2 might be the D (6 bases). This CDR3 has 16 residues. The V gene lost 7 bases and the J gene lost 4 bases, with 22 bases spanning the gap. CDR3 sequence: CASNPSGSGGRETQYF. In nucleotides, the CDR3 is TGTGCCAGCAATCCTTCTGGTAGCGGAGGGCGAGAGACCCAGTACTTC.

This clonotype was seen a few times. The gene calls are TRBV12-5 and TRBJ1-5; D not resolved. From germline, CDR1 is LGHNT and CDR2 FRNRAP. The CDR3 length is 11 residues. V shed 5 bases and J shed 4 bases, with 3 bases lying between them. CDR3 DNA: TGTGCTAGTGGTCCGAATCAGCCCCAGCATTTT. Its protein product is CASGPNQPQHF. Variable domain in full (rest from reference TRBV12-5 and TRBJ1-5): DARVTQTPRHKVTEMGQEVTMRCQPILGHNTVFWYRQTMMQGLELLAYFRNRAPLDDSGMPKDRFSAEMPDATLATLKIQPSEPRDSAVYFCASGPNQPQHFGDGTRLSIL.

This chain links TRBV11-2 with TRBJ2-5, with a tentative D call TRBD1 (6 bases). The CDR3 runs to 15 residues. CDR1 and CDR2 (germline): SGHAT, FQNNGV. V shed 4 bases and J shed 1 base, with 13 bases lying between them. The CDR3 protein is CASSYGGGGQETQYF. In nucleotides, the CDR3 is TGTGCCAGCAGCTACGGTGGGGGCGGCCAAGAGACCCAGTACTTC. Based on the CDR3 plus reference TRBV11-2 and TRBJ2-5, the full variable domain is EAGVAQSPRYKIIEKRQSVAFWCNPISGHATLYWYQQILGQGPKLLIQFQNNGVVDDSQLPKDRFSAERLKGVDSTLKIQPAKLEDSAVYLCASSYGGGGQETQYFGPGTRLLVL.